A selection of T cell receptor beta chains follows, all from one sample in a study of T-cell reconstitution after alpha-beta-depleted transplantation in children. TCRdb reprocessed the PCR reads via MiXCR and lists one record per CDR3 protein. Here the sample spans approximately 520,000 distinct CDR3 sequences, about 10% being singletons. This specimen consisted of PBMCs, mostly from graft donor cells, obtained 180 days after TCRalphabeta/CD19-depleted stem cell transplant. The receptor set was obtained from a female patient aged 2 to 10 who had a stem cell transplant for aplastic anemia, so the T cells may come from the graft donor. CDR3s leave out the opening cysteine and the closing phenylalanine or tryptophan. The order of the fields is CDR3 protein, CDR3 length, D gene, V gene, J gene. The D gene is left open where the match is weak.

SAREGETEAF,10,NA,TRBV20-1,TRBJ1-1
ASISSDSRNQPQH,13,NA,TRBV6-5,TRBJ1-5
SAPRARGADTQY,12,NA,TRBV20-1,TRBJ2-3
SVERSSNEQF,10,NA,TRBV29-1,TRBJ2-1
ASSTRPTTNEKLF,13,NA,TRBV9,TRBJ1-4
ASSLFLAGTDTQY,13,NA,TRBV5-1,TRBJ2-3
ASSELQTRGELF,12,NA,TRBV25-1,TRBJ2-2
ASSDSGGGRDTQY,13,TRBD2,TRBV6-4,TRBJ2-3
AISEFPNEQF,10,NA,TRBV10-3,TRBJ2-1
ASSSRGWDTQY,11,NA,TRBV5-1,TRBJ2-3
ASSLIGEAYGYT,12,NA,TRBV5-1,TRBJ1-2
ASSVTPVLRTDTQY,14,NA,TRBV9,TRBJ2-3
ASTKRRTGGTDTQY,14,TRBD1,TRBV28,TRBJ2-3
ASSQDQVVLINEQF,14,NA,TRBV4-1,TRBJ2-1
ASSQDGLAGRNEQF,14,TRBD2,TRBV4-1,TRBJ2-1
ASSFLQGRGYT,11,NA,TRBV27,TRBJ1-2
ASASTGMGTEAF,12,NA,TRBV5-1,TRBJ1-1
ATSDFDQDAYT,11,NA,TRBV24-1,TRBJ1-2
ASSPRVNTEAF,11,NA,TRBV12-3/TRBV12-4,TRBJ1-1
TRPYGYT,7,NA,TRBV21-1,TRBJ1-2
ASRGGRKSSYNEQF,14,NA,TRBV12-3/TRBV12-4,TRBJ2-1
GLGRGSYNEQF,11,NA,TRBV20-1,TRBJ2-1
ASSEGRPSRTNTEAF,15,NA,TRBV2,TRBJ1-1
ATSDGTPPHEQY,12,NA,TRBV24-1,TRBJ2-7
ASKTAGGTPPRKY,13,TRBD2,TRBV7-2,TRBJ2-3
ASGLGQGTDTQY,12,NA,TRBV12-5,TRBJ2-3